The sequence of this TCR beta chain was determined in a study of Graves' ophthalmopathy and Graves' hyperthyroidism. General study results and limits: The majority of expanded thyroid clonotypes above 0.001 frequency also occurred in blood. Classification of ophthalmopathy versus stable hyperthyroidism by a 13-signature model yielded about 90% sensitivity and around 76% specificity.

The CDR3 covers 14 residues. CDR1 is ENHRY and CDR2 is SYGVKD in the germline V gene. A note on this clonotype: Its antigen is undetermined. The germline gene is not matched at one end of the junction; a read error may be the cause.

Amplifying from RNA transcripts, the study obtained TCR beta CDR3 regions. The library came from an HTBI-primed first-round RT-PCR and a second-round multiplex PCR. TCRdb used MiXCR to reprocess the multiplex PCR reads, holding one entry per CDR3 protein. The sample yields roughly 1.1 million distinct CDR3 sequences, about two fifths seen once. The source is an adult man with Graves' hyperthyroidism. The chain has TRBV10-3 and TRBJ2-7, with TRBD1 matching over 7 bases. The sample consisted of peripheral blood or thyroid tissue (not recorded which). The CDR3, as DNA: TGTGCCAGCAGTGCCCCGGGACAGAGGGGCGAGCAGTACTTC. Protein sequence: CASSAPGQRGEQYF.